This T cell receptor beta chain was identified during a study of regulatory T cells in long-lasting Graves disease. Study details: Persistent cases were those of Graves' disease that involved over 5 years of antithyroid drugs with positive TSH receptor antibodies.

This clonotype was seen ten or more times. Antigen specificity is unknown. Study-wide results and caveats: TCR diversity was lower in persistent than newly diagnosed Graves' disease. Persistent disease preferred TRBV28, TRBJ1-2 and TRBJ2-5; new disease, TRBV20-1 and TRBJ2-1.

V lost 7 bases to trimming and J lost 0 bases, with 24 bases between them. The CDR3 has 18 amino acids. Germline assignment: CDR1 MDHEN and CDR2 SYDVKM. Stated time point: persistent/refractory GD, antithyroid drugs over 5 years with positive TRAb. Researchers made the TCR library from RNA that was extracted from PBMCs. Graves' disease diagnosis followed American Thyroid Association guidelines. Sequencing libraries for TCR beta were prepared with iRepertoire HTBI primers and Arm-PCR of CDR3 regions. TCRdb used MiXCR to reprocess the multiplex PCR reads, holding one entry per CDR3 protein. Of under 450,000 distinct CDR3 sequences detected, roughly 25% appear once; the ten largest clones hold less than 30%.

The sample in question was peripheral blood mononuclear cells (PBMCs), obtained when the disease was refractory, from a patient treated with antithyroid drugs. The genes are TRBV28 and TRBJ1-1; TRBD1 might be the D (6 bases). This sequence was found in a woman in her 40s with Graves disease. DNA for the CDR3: TGTGCCAGCAATCCGAACAGGGCGCAAACTTTCATGAACACTGAAGCTTTCTTT. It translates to CASNPNRAQTFMNTEAFF.